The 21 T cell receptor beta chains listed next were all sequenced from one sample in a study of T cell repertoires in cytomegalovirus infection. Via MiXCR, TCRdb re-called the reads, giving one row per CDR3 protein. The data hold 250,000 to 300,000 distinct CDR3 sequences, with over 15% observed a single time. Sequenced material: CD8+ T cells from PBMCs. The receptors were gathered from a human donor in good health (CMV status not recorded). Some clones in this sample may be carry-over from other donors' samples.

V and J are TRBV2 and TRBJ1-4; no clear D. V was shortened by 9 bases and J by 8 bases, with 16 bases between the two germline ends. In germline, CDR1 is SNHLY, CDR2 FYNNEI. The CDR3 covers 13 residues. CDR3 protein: CASDGGSEEKLFF. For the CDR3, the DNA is TGTGCCAGTGACGGAGGCTCAGAGGAAAAACTGTTTTTT.

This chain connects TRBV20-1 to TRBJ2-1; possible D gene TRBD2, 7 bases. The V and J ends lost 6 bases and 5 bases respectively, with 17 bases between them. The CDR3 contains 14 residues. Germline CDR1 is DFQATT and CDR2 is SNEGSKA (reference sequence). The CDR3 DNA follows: TGCAGTGCCCACCAAGGGGGGGACCACAATGAGCAGTTCTTC. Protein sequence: CSAHQGGDHNEQFF.

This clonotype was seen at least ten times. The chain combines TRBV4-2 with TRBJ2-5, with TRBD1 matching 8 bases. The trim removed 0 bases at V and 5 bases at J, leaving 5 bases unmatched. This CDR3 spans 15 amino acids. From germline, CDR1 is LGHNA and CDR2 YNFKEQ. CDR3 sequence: CASSQEGQVKETQYF. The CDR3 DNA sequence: TGTGCCAGCAGCCAAGAGGGACAGGTCAAGGAGACCCAGTACTTC.

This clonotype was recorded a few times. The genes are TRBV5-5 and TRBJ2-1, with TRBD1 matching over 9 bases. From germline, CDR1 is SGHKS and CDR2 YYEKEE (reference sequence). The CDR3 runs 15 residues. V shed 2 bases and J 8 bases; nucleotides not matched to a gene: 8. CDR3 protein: CASSFRDRVIDEQFF. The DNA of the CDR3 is TGTGCCAGCAGCTTCAGGGACAGGGTCATCGATGAGCAGTTCTTC.

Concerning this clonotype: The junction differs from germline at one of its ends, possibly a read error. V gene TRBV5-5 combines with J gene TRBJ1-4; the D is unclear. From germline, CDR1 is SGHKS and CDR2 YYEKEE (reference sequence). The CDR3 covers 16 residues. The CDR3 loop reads CASSLVSTSTNEQLFF. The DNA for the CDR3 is TGTGCCAGCAGCTTGGTTTCTACCTCAACTAATGAACAACTGTTTTTT.

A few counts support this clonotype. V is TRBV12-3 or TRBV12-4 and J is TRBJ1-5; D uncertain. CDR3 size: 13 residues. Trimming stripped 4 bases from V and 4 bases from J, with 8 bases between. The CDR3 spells CASSYHWNQPQHF. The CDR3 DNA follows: TGTGCCAGCAGTTACCACTGGAATCAGCCCCAGCATTTT.

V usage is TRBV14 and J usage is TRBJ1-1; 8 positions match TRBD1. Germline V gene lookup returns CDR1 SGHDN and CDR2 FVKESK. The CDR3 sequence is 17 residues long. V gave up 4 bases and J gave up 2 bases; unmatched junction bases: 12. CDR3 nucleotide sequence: TGTGCCAGCAGCCCCTTGACAGGGGCCGTGGCTAACACTGAAGCTTTCTTT. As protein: CASSPLTGAVANTEAFF. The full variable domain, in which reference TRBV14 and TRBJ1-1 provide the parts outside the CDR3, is EAGVTQFPSHSVIEKGQTVTLRCDPISGHDNLYWYRRVMGKEIKFLLHFVKESKQDESGMPNNRFLAERTGGTYSTLKVQPAELEDSGVYFCASSPLTGAVANTEAFFGQGTRLTVV.

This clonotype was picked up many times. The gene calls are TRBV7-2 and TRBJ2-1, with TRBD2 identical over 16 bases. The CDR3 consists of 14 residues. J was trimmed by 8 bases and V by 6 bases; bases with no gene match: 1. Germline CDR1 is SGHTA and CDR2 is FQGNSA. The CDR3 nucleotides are TGTGCCAGCAGGGGACTAGCGGGGGGGTATGAGCAGTTCTTC. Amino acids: CASRGLAGGYEQFF.

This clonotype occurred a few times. The CDR3 DNA reads as TGTGCCAGCAGGCCGGGACAGGGCTATGGCTACACCTTC. Protein sequence: CASRPGQGYGYTF. The gene calls are TRBV6-6 and TRBJ1-2; 9 bases line up with TRBD1. Germline values: CDR1 MNHNY, CDR2 SVGAGI (reference sequence). V lost 6 bases and J lost 4; bases outside the gene matches: 3. The CDR3 is made up of 13 amino acids.

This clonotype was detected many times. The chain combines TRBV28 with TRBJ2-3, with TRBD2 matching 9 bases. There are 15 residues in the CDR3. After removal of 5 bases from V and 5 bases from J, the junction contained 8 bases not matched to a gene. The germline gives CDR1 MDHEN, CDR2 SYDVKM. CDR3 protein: CASSQRGAYRDTQYF. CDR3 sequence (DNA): TGTGCCAGCAGTCAGCGGGGGGCCTATAGAGATACGCAGTATTTT. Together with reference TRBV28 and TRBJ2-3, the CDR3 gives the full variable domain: DVKVTQSSRYLVKRTGEKVFLECVQDMDHENMFWYRQDPGLGLRLIYFSYDVKMKEKGDIPEGYSVSREKKERFSLILESASTNQTSMYLCASSQRGAYRDTQYFGPGTRLTVL.

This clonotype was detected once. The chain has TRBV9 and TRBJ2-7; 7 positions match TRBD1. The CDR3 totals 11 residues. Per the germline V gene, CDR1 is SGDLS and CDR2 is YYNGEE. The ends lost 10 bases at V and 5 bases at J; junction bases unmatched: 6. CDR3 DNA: TGTGCCTGCTACAGGGGCCACGAGCAGTACTTC. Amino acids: CACYRGHEQYF.

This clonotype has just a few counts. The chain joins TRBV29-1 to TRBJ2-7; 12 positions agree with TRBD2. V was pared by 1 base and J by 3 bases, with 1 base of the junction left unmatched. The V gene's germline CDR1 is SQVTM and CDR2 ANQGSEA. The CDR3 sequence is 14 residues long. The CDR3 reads CSVEGTSGDYEQYF. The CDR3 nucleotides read TGCAGCGTTGAAGGGACTAGCGGGGACTACGAGCAGTACTTC.

The CDR3 is CASSLVSLEDEAFF. The CDR3 bases are TGTGCCAGCAGCTTAGTATCCCTGGAAGATGAAGCTTTCTTT. V is TRBV7-6 and J is TRBJ1-1; D call uncertain. The CDR3 has 14 amino acids. Germline V gene lookup returns CDR1 SGHVS and CDR2 FNYEAQ. Trimming cost V 1 base and J 7 bases, with 13 bases left between them. The variable domain in full, completed from reference TRBV7-6 and TRBJ1-1, reads GAGVSQSPRYKVTKRGQDVALRCDPISGHVSLYWYRQALGQGPEFLTYFNYEAQQDKSGLPNDRFSAERPEGSISTLTIQRTEQRDSAMYRCASSLVSLEDEAFFGQGTRLTVV.

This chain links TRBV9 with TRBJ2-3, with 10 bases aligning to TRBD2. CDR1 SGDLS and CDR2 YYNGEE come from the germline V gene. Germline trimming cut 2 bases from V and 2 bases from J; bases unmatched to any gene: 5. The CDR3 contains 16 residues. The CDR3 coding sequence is TGTGCCAGCAGCGTTCTAGCGGGGGAGTACACAGATACGCAGTATTTT. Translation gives CASSVLAGEYTDTQYF.

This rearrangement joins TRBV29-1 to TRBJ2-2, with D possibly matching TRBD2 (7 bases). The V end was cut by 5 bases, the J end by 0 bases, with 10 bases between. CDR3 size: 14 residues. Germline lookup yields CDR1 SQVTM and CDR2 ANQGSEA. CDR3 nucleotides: TGCAGCGTTCGAGGGGGGGCGAACACCGGGGAGCTGTTTTTT. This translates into CSVRGGANTGELFF.

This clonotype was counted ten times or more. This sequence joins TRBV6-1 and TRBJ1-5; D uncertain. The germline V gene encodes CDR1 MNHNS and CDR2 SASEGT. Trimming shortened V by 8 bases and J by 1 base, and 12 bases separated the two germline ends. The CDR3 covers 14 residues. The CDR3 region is CASRRSPSNQPQHF. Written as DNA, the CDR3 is TGTGCCAGCCGCCGTTCCCCAAGCAATCAGCCCCAGCATTTT.

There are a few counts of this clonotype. The CDR3 loop reads CASSPTGTGYEQYF. The CDR3 DNA follows: TGTGCCAGCAGCCCAACCGGGACAGGCTACGAGCAGTACTTC. This chain connects TRBV7-6 to TRBJ2-7; 8 nucleotides align to TRBD1. V was pared by 5 bases and J by 3 bases, with 6 bases of the junction left unmatched. This CDR3 is 14 amino acids long. Germline CDR1 and CDR2: SGHVS and FNYEAQ.

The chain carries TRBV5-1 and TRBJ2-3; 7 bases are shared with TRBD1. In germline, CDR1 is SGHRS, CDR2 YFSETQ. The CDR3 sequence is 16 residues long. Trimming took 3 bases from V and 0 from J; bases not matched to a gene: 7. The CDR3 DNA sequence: TGCGCCAGCAGCTGGACTCCGGGACAGAGCACAGATACGCAGTATTTT. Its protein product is CASSWTPGQSTDTQYF.

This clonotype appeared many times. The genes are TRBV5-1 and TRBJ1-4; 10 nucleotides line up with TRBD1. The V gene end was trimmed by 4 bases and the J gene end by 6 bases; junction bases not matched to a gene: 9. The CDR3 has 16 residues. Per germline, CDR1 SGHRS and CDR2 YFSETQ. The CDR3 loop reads CASSPYRDRGYEKLFF. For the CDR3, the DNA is TGCGCCAGCAGCCCGTACCGGGACAGGGGATATGAAAAACTGTTTTTT.

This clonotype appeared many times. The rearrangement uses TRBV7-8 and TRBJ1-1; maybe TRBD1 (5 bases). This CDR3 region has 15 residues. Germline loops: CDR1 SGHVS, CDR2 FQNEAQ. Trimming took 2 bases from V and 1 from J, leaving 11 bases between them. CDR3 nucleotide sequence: TGTGCCAGCAGCTTATTTATGGGGGGGAACACTGAAGCTTTCTTT. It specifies CASSLFMGGNTEAFF.

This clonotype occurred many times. The CDR3 coding sequence is TGCAGCGTTGAAGAGCGGGCTAGCACAGATACGCAGTATTTT. Translated: CSVEERASTDTQYF. The chain is built from TRBV29-1 and TRBJ2-3, with a weak D call TRBD2 (5 bases). The length of the CDR3 is 14 residues. Germline V gene data show CDR1 as SQVTM and CDR2 as ANQGSEA. Trimming left V 0 bases short and J 0 bases short, with 7 bases between.